What follows are 32 T cell receptor beta chains derived from one specimen sequenced in a study of blood T cell repertoires in COVID-19. Clones were read by immunoSEQ multiplex PCR, and TCRdb kept only the in-frame ones, dropping some. The sample holds roughly 80,000 clones, under 85% seen once. The sequenced material came from peripheral blood. These receptors were collected from a woman of 80 years or more with acute or convalescent COVID-19.

The V gene is TRBV19, the J gene TRBJ2-3; 9 bases fit TRBD2. The CDR3 runs 16 residues. The germline gives CDR1 LNHDA, CDR2 SQIVND (reference sequence). V was pared by 4 bases and J by 2 bases, with 7 bases of the junction left unmatched. In DNA, the CDR3 is TGTGCCAGTAGTACCTTTGCGGGAGGGACCACAGATACGCAGTATTTT. This translates into CASSTFAGGTTDTQYF.

The J gene is TRBJ1-5, the V gene TRBV16, with no clear D. The CDR3 length is 12 residues. CDR1 is KGHSY, CDR2 FQNENV, per germline. Deletions cut 0 bases from V and 6 bases from J, with 3 bases between. CDR3 amino acids: CASSQSAQPQHF. The CDR3 nucleotides read TGTGCCAGCAGCCAATCGGCTCAGCCCCAGCATTTT. Full variable domain (missing parts from reference TRBV16 and TRBJ1-5): GEEVAQTPKHLVRGEGQKAKLYCAPIKGHSYVFWYQQVLKNEFKFLISFQNENVFDETGMPKERFSAKCLPNSPCSLEIQATKLEDSAVYFCASSQSAQPQHFGDGTRLSIL.

The chain couples TRBV3-1 (or the pseudogene TRBV3-2) to TRBJ1-5; possibly TRBD1 for D (5 bases). The CDR3 extends over 14 amino acids. Germline CDR1 is LGHDT and CDR2 is YNNKEL (reference sequence). V lost 0 bases to trimming and J lost 4 bases, with 7 bases between them. The CDR3: CASSQDSGNQPQHF. CDR3 nucleotide sequence: TGTGCCAGCAGCCAAGATTCAGGGAATCAGCCCCAGCATTTT.

The J gene is TRBJ2-5, the V gene TRBV12-5; D may be TRBD2 (7 bases). This CDR3 region has 13 residues. Germline lookup yields CDR1 LGHNT and CDR2 FRNRAP. Trimming pared 7 bases from V and 5 bases from J, leaving 14 bases between. The CDR3 nucleotides are TGTGCTAGTGCCAAACAGGGAGGGGAGACCCAGTACTTC. It codes for CASAKQGGETQYF.

The rearrangement joins TRBV5-1 to TRBJ2-3; D is unresolved. Germline assignment: CDR1 SGHRS and CDR2 YFSETQ. V dropped 0 bases and J dropped 0 bases, with 14 bases sitting between them. The CDR3 contains 17 residues. The CDR3 protein is CASSLESRLYSTDTQYF. DNA for the CDR3: TGCGCCAGCAGCTTGGAGTCCCGGTTGTATAGCACAGATACGCAGTATTTT.

This clone showed up just once. J is TRBJ2-1 and V is TRBV4-2; 14 nucleotides align to TRBD2. V lost 0 bases and J lost 8; bases outside the gene matches: 3. The CDR3 covers 16 residues. Looked up from germline, CDR1 is LGHNA and CDR2 is YNFKEQ. The CDR3 protein is CASSQDPGLAGDEQFF. CDR3 nucleotide sequence: TGTGCCAGCAGCCAAGACCCGGGACTAGCGGGAGATGAGCAGTTCTTC.

The chain combines TRBV6-5 with TRBJ1-3, with D maybe TRBD1 (5 bases). The germline V gene encodes CDR1 MNHEY and CDR2 SVGAGI. V lost 5 bases, J lost 0 bases, and 11 bases lay in between. There are 15 residues in the CDR3. CDR3 protein: CASSPYDSSGNTIYF. CDR3 nucleotides: TGTGCCAGCAGTCCCTATGACAGCTCTGGAAACACCATATATTTT.

The chain couples TRBV24-1 to TRBJ1-5; 8 nucleotides agree with TRBD1. Germline assignment: CDR1 KGHDR and CDR2 SFDVKD. V trimming: 10 bases; J trimming: 2 bases; junction bases outside the gene matches: 15. The CDR3 extends over 17 amino acids. The CDR3 region has the DNA TGTGCCACTATAATTTTTATCGGACAGGGATGCAATCAGCCCCAGCATTTT. Translated: CATIIFIGQGCNQPQHF.

CDR3 DNA: TGTGCCAGCAGCAAGGAGCGGGGCTACTCCTACGAGCAGTACTTC. Translating gives CASSKERGYSYEQYF. The chain carries TRBV21-1 and TRBJ2-7; no check of the table's D call, TRBD2, against the DNA was made. TRBV21-1 is reported as a pseudogene. CDR3 length: 15 residues.

The J gene is TRBJ2-1, the V gene TRBV5-1, with a tentative D call TRBD1 (5 bases). The ends were cut back, 0 bases at V and 0 bases at J, with 7 bases in the middle. The V gene's germline CDR1 is SGHRS and CDR2 YFSETQ. CDR3 size: 15 residues. DNA for the CDR3: TGCGCCAGCAGCTTGGGTACAGGCTCCTACAATGAGCAGTTCTTC. This codes for CASSLGTGSYNEQFF.

The V and J genes are TRBV11-3 and TRBJ2-2; the match to TRBD1 covers 11 bases. Per the germline V gene, CDR1 is SGHNT and CDR2 is YENEEA. J was trimmed by 0 bases and V by 5 bases; bases with no gene match: 2. There are 16 residues in the CDR3. The CDR3 is CASSGDRGANTGELFF. The CDR3 nucleotides are TGTGCCAGCAGCGGGGACAGGGGGGCGAACACCGGGGAGCTGTTTTTT.

CDR3 bases: TGCGCCAGCAGCTTCACAGGACAAGAGACCCAGTACTTC. Protein sequence: CASSFTGQETQYF. The V and J genes are TRBV5-1 and TRBJ2-5; the D gene is possibly TRBD1 (5 bases). Trimming stripped 2 bases from V and 2 bases from J, with 7 bases between. This CDR3 has 13 amino acids. The germline V gene has CDR1 SGHRS and CDR2 YFSETQ.

The rearrangement joins TRBV11-3 to TRBJ2-1; 8 bases are shared with TRBD1. After removal of 5 bases from V and 1 base from J, the junction contained 4 bases not matched to a gene. Germline lookup yields CDR1 SGHNT and CDR2 YENEEA. This CDR3 region has 15 residues. The CDR3 sequence is CASSPDRGSYNEQFF. The CDR3 DNA reads as TGTGCCAGCAGCCCCGACAGGGGTTCCTACAATGAGCAGTTCTTC.

This chain links TRBV5-8 with TRBJ2-7, with D unclear. Germline CDR1 is SGHTS and CDR2 is YDEGEE. This CDR3 contains 14 residues. The V end lost 0 bases, the J end lost 4 bases, and 11 bases lay between the germline ends. CDR3 amino acids: CASSLDPGRYEQYF. CDR3 sequence (DNA): TGTGCCAGCAGCTTGGATCCAGGTCGATACGAGCAGTACTTC.

The chain links TRBV19 to TRBJ1-5, with D perhaps matching TRBD1 (5 bases). Germline V lookup: CDR1 LNHDA, CDR2 SQIVND (reference sequence). This CDR3 has 14 residues. Trimming cost V 5 bases and J 4 bases, with 12 bases left between them. This CDR3 is CASSQMGGNQPQHF. The DNA for the CDR3 is TGTGCCAGTAGTCAAATGGGGGGGAATCAGCCCCAGCATTTT.

This chain uses TRBV10-1 with TRBJ2-3; TRBD1 agrees at 12 bases. The CDR3 contains 14 residues. V lost 10 bases to trimming and J lost 4 bases; unmatched junction nucleotides: 6. Germline V lookup: CDR1 WNHNN, CDR2 SYGVQD (reference sequence). The CDR3 reads CATWDRGPSDTQYF. Here the CDR3 DNA reads TGCGCCACCTGGGACAGGGGGCCGTCAGATACGCAGTATTTT.

The J gene is TRBJ2-1, the V gene TRBV5-1; TRBD1 matches 9 bases. J was trimmed by 3 bases and V by 0 bases; bases with no gene match: 1. CDR1 SGHRS and CDR2 YFSETQ come from the germline V gene. The CDR3 length is 15 residues. In DNA, the CDR3 is TGCGCCAGCAGCTTGGAGACAGGGGGCTACAATGAGCAGTTCTTC. It is translated as CASSLETGGYNEQFF.

This chain connects TRBV6-6 to TRBJ1-5; D is undetermined. Deletions cut 7 bases from V and 0 bases from J, with 16 bases between. From germline, CDR1 is MNHNY and CDR2 SVGAGI (reference sequence). The CDR3 is made up of 16 amino acids. CDR3 bases: TGTGCCAGCAAGCGGGGTTTGGGAGTTAGCAATCAGCCCCAGCATTTT. It encodes CASKRGLGVSNQPQHF.

The rearrangement uses TRBV19 and TRBJ1-5; D perhaps matches TRBD1 (6 bases). Germline V gives CDR1 LNHDA, CDR2 SQIVND (reference sequence). The CDR3 sequence is 14 residues long. V lost 4 bases, J lost 4 bases, and 11 bases lay in between. For the CDR3, the DNA is TGTGCCAGTAGTACAGGGGCCGGGAATCAGCCCCAGCATTTT. Its protein is CASSTGAGNQPQHF.

The V gene is TRBV6-5, the J gene TRBJ2-3; TRBD2 aligns across 8 bases. V dropped 7 bases and J dropped 4; count of bases not matched to a gene: 4. This CDR3 is 13 amino acids long. CDR1 and CDR2 (germline): MNHEY, SVGAGI. The CDR3: CASTREGADTQYF. The CDR3 bases are TGTGCCAGCACCCGGGAGGGGGCAGATACGCAGTATTTT.

This clone was seen a few times. The genes are TRBV11-2 and TRBJ2-7; no clear D. This CDR3 comprises 14 residues. Germline V gives CDR1 SGHAT, CDR2 FQNNGV. Trimming removed 4 bases at V and 4 bases at J, with 14 bases between. CDR3 protein: CASSWKTQTYEQYF. For the CDR3, the DNA is TGTGCCAGCAGCTGGAAGACACAAACATACGAGCAGTACTTC.

This clone was counted a single time. The chain has TRBV5-1 and TRBJ1-1; D is ambiguous. There are 13 residues in the CDR3. The germline CDR1 and CDR2 sequences are SGHRS and YFSETQ. V lost 0 bases to trimming and J lost 5 bases, with 8 bases between them. CDR3: CASSLAGFTEAFF. The CDR3 bases are TGCGCCAGCAGCTTGGCCGGGTTTACTGAAGCTTTCTTT.

V and J are TRBV18 and TRBJ2-2; the D gene is possibly TRBD2 (6 bases). Germline V gene data show CDR1 as KGHSH and CDR2 as LQKENI. V was clipped by 3 bases and J by 1 base, with 9 bases between them. The CDR3 contains 15 residues. CDR3: CASSPDSGNTGELFF. CDR3 nucleotides: TGTGCCAGCTCACCGGATAGCGGGAACACCGGGGAGCTGTTTTTT. The full variable domain, in which reference TRBV18 and TRBJ2-2 provide the parts outside the CDR3, is NAGVMQNPRHLVRRRGQEARLRCSPMKGHSHVYWYRQLPEEGLKFMVYLQKENIIDESGMPKERFSAEFPKEGPSILRIQQVVRGDSAAYFCASSPDSGNTGELFFGEGSRLTVL.

The chain joins TRBV6-5 to TRBJ1-1; maybe TRBD1 (6 bases). The CDR3 consists of 15 residues. Trimming pared 2 bases from V and 4 bases from J, leaving 14 bases between. The germline gives CDR1 MNHEY, CDR2 SVGAGI. CDR3 region: CASSYRGGRGTEAFF. The DNA of the CDR3 is TGTGCCAGCAGTTACCGGGGGGGGCGAGGCACTGAAGCTTTCTTT.

The chain has TRBV10-2 and TRBJ1-5, with D unclear. CDR1 is WSHSY and CDR2 is SAAADI in the germline V gene. The V end was cut by 7 bases, the J end by 5 bases, with 9 bases between. This CDR3 region has 12 residues. The CDR3 region is CASMMADQPQHF. Written as DNA, the CDR3 is TGCGCCAGCATGATGGCAGATCAGCCCCAGCATTTT.

The chain carries TRBV19 and TRBJ1-5; 7 bases are a match to TRBD1. The germline CDR1 and CDR2 sequences are LNHDA and SQIVND (reference sequence). This CDR3 region has 15 residues. Losses at the gene ends were 4 bases for V and 5 bases for J; bases not matched to a gene: 8. The CDR3 DNA is TGTGCCAGTAGTACGGACAGGATCTGGGATCAGCCCCAGCATTTT. It specifies CASSTDRIWDQPQHF.

This clone has only a few counts. The chain recombines TRBV4-1 with TRBJ2-5; 7 bases are a match to TRBD2. This CDR3 has 16 amino acids. Losses at the gene ends were 0 bases for V and 2 bases for J; bases not matched to a gene: 6. Germline CDR1 MGHRA, CDR2 YSYEKL. CDR3 coding DNA: TGCGCCAGCAGCCAAGAGTGGCGGGAGTTTCAAGAGACCCAGTACTTC. Encoded protein: CASSQEWREFQETQYF.

The chain carries TRBV24-1 and TRBJ2-1; D is perhaps TRBD2 (6 bases). Germline V gene data show CDR1 as KGHDR and CDR2 as SFDVKD. This CDR3 has 15 residues. V shed 4 bases and J shed 1 base, with 10 bases lying between them. CDR3 amino acids: CATSEGGASYNEQFF. The DNA of the CDR3 is TGTGCCACCAGTGAGGGCGGGGCATCCTACAATGAGCAGTTCTTC.

V and J are TRBV19 and TRBJ2-1, with 9 bases fitting TRBD2. J was trimmed by 4 bases and V by 5 bases; bases with no gene match: 3. The CDR3 is 14 residues long. Germline V lookup: CDR1 LNHDA, CDR2 SQIVND (reference sequence). The CDR3 reads CASSAGGPYNEQFF. CDR3 in DNA: TGTGCCAGTAGTGCGGGAGGGCCGTACAATGAGCAGTTCTTC.

This clone was counted between two and nine times. The chain carries TRBV11-1 and TRBJ2-1; the D gene is possibly TRBD2 (6 bases). The V and J ends lost 5 bases and 0 bases respectively, with 14 bases between them. The CDR3 extends over 16 amino acids. Germline-derived CDR1 and CDR2 are SGHAT and FQDESV (reference sequence). The CDR3 DNA sequence: TGTGCCAGCAGCCGATCCTTAGCGGACTCCTACAATGAGCAGTTCTTC. Encoded protein: CASSRSLADSYNEQFF.

This clone was seen more than once but under ten times. The V and J genes are TRBV7-2 and TRBJ2-7; 8 nucleotides match TRBD1. This CDR3 comprises 14 residues. Germline V lookup: CDR1 SGHTA, CDR2 FQGNSA. Trimming took 3 bases from V and 0 from J; bases not matched to a gene: 1. CDR3 DNA sequence: TGTGCCAGCAGCTTGGGGACAGGCTCCTACGAGCAGTACTTC. Amino acids: CASSLGTGSYEQYF. The full variable domain, in which reference TRBV7-2 and TRBJ2-7 provide the parts outside the CDR3, is GAGVSQSPSNKVTEKGKDVELRCDPISGHTALYWYRQSLGQGLEFLIYFQGNSAPDKSGLPSDRFSAERTGGSVSTLTIQRTQQEDSAVYLCASSLGTGSYEQYFGPGTRLTVT.

The chain combines TRBV6-4 with TRBJ2-1, with TRBD2 matching 8 bases. The CDR3 runs 15 residues. The V gene's germline CDR1 is MRHNA and CDR2 SNTAGT. V was clipped by 5 bases and J by 6 bases; unmatched bases: 9. The CDR3 coding sequence is TGTGCCAGCAGTTTTACTAGCGGCGTCCCCAATGAGCAGTTCTTC. This encodes CASSFTSGVPNEQFF.